The 23 T cell receptor beta chains below all came from one sample that was sequenced in a study of blood T cell repertoires in COVID-19 (TCRdb year 2020). Preparation of the library involved the immunoSEQ multiplex PCR assay. In TCRdb, the immuneACCESS table is reduced to in-frame sequences with V and J assigned. These tables do not hold every clone; where another copy was compared, an unresolved V gene accounts for under half, and the others remain unexplained. This sample gives under 200,000 clones in total; about 85% of them show up just once. 20% to 25% of the sample is in the top ten clones. The sequenced material came from peripheral blood. These receptors all come from a man between 60 and 75 years old with active or convalescent COVID-19.

This chain connects TRBV19 to TRBJ1-1; unclear D gene. From germline, CDR1 is LNHDA and CDR2 SQIVND (reference sequence). The CDR3 is 13 amino acids. With 6 bases removed from V and 1 base from J, the gap between germline ends came to 9 bases. CDR3 sequence reads: CASRREGNTEAFF. In DNA form, the CDR3 reads TGTGCCAGTAGGAGAGAGGGGAACACTGAAGCTTTCTTT. Full variable domain (rest looked up from reference TRBV19 and TRBJ1-1): DGGITQSPKYLFRKEGQNVTLSCEQNLNHDAMYWYRQDPGQGLRLIYYSQIVNDFQKGDIAEGYSVSREKKESFPLTVTSAQKNPTAFYLCASRREGNTEAFFGQGTRLTVV.

The CDR3 DNA reads TGCGCCAGCAGCACTAGCGGGGCCGACTACGAGCAGTACTTC. This codes for CASSTSGADYEQYF. The V and J genes are TRBV5-1 and TRBJ2-7; 10 nucleotides line up with TRBD2. CDR1 is SGHRS, CDR2 YFSETQ, per germline. With 4 bases clipped from V and 3 bases from J, the junction kept 4 bases outside the gene matches. The CDR3 has 14 amino acids.

There are a few counts of this clone. The chain employs TRBV6-6 and TRBJ2-2, with D maybe TRBD1 (7 bases). CDR1 MNHNY and CDR2 SVGAGI come from the germline V gene (reference sequence). The CDR3 has 14 residues. V gave up 4 bases and J gave up 5 bases, with 11 bases separating them. CDR3 residues: CASSSGGGTGELFF. As DNA, the CDR3 is TGTGCCAGCAGTTCAGGGGGAGGAACCGGGGAGCTGTTTTTT.

The chain links TRBV5-6 to TRBJ1-5; D may be TRBD1 (6 bases). Trimming removed 3 bases from V and 0 bases from J, with 13 bases in between. Germline-derived CDR1 and CDR2 are SGHDT and YYEEEE. The CDR3 consists of 16 residues. The CDR3 sequence is CASSSKGTISNQPQHF. CDR3 nucleotides: TGTGCCAGCAGCTCTAAAGGGACAATTAGCAATCAGCCCCAGCATTTT.

The V and J genes are TRBV6-5 and TRBJ1-4; 8 bases align to TRBD1. The germline CDR1 and CDR2 sequences are MNHEY and SVGAGI. This CDR3 contains 15 residues. Trimming took 0 bases from V and 7 from J; bases not matched to a gene: 4. CDR3 DNA: TGTGCCAGCAGTTACTCGACAGGGGAGGGTGAAAAACTGTTTTTT. It specifies CASSYSTGEGEKLFF.

V usage is TRBV2 and J usage is TRBJ1-6; TRBD1 matches at 7 bases. Losses at the gene ends were 4 bases for V and 10 bases for J; bases not matched to a gene: 7. CDR3 length equals 14 residues. Germline V gene sequence: CDR1 SNHLY, CDR2 FYNNEI. The CDR3 nucleotides are TGTGCCAGCAGTGCTGAAGGGGGCCGGTCACCCCTCCACTTT. It specifies CASSAEGGRSPLHF. Drawing the rest from reference TRBV2 and TRBJ1-6, the complete variable domain is EPEVTQTPSHQVTQMGQEVILRCVPISNHLYFYWYRQILGQKVEFLVSFYNNEISEKSEIFDDQFSVERPDGSNFTLKIRSTKLEDSAMYFCASSAEGGRSPLHFGNGTRLTVT.

The chain is built from TRBV5-4 and TRBJ2-4, with 11 bases matching TRBD1. The CDR3 loop spans 16 amino acids. CDR1 is SGHNT and CDR2 is YYREEE in the germline V gene (reference sequence). The junction had 4 bases not matched to a gene; V was cut back by 3 bases and J by 2 bases. The CDR3 here is CASSSDRGLSKNIQYF. CDR3 nucleotide sequence: TGTGCCAGCAGCTCGGACAGGGGGCTTTCCAAAAACATTCAGTACTTC.

This chain joins TRBV19 and TRBJ1-5; tentatively, D is TRBD1 (5 bases). The germline V and J ends were trimmed by 6 bases and 2 bases, with 14 bases remaining between them. This CDR3 is built from 15 residues. Germline values: CDR1 LNHDA, CDR2 SQIVND (reference sequence). CDR3 nucleotides: TGTGCCAGTAGGCGCGGGGGAAGGGGCAATCAGCCCCAGCATTTT. Encoded protein: CASRRGGRGNQPQHF.

The chain recombines TRBV19 with TRBJ1-1; TRBD1 might be the D (5 bases). Trimming stripped 10 bases from V and 7 bases from J, with 22 bases between. The CDR3 loop spans 14 amino acids. Germline V gene sequence: CDR1 LNHDA, CDR2 SQIVND (reference sequence). The chain's CDR3 is CATTMPVKTVEAFF. As DNA, the CDR3 is TGTGCCACTACGATGCCGGTGAAGACAGTTGAAGCTTTCTTT.

This clone has a single count. The gene calls are TRBV19 and TRBJ1-2; 8 nucleotides align to TRBD1. Germline loops: CDR1 LNHDA, CDR2 SQIVND (reference sequence). The trim removed 3 bases at V and 2 bases at J, leaving 8 bases unmatched. The CDR3 is 16 residues long. The CDR3 sequence: CASSIGNRGINYGYTF. CDR3 DNA sequence: TGTGCCAGTAGTATTGGGAACAGGGGGATAAACTATGGCTACACCTTC.

This clone turned up a few times. This chain links TRBV23-1 with TRBJ1-1; a possible D gene is TRBD1 (6 bases). TRBV23-1 counts as an open reading frame of uncertain function. The V end was cut by 0 bases, the J end by 0 bases, with 8 bases between. This CDR3 has 15 residues. The DNA for the CDR3 is TGCGCCAGCAGTCAATCCACAGGGCTGAACACTGAAGCTTTCTTT. This translates into CASSQSTGLNTEAFF.

The rearrangement uses TRBV5-1 and TRBJ1-5, with 8 bases identical to TRBD1. Germline assignment: CDR1 SGHRS and CDR2 YFSETQ. The CDR3 has 14 residues. V was clipped by 0 bases and J by 4 bases; unmatched bases: 0. The CDR3 nucleotides read TGCGCCAGCAGCTTGGACAGGGGGAATCAGCCCCAGCATTTT. This encodes CASSLDRGNQPQHF.

Regarding this clone: The sample holds other DNA sequences that translate to the same CDR3. This rearrangement joins TRBV7-9 to TRBJ1-5; no clear D. V was pared by 3 bases and J by 2 bases, with 5 bases between. The CDR3 spans 13 residues. Looked up from germline, CDR1 is SEHNR and CDR2 is FQNEAQ (reference sequence). The CDR3 sequence is CASSLSGNQPQHF. CDR3 coding DNA: TGTGCCAGCAGCTTGTCCGGCAATCAGCCCCAGCATTTT.

In this sample, this clone turned up a few times. The rearrangement joins TRBV5-1 to TRBJ1-1; D gene uncertain. The V gene's germline CDR1 is SGHRS and CDR2 YFSETQ. V shed 3 bases and J shed 4 bases, with 13 bases lying between them. The CDR3 runs to 14 residues. The CDR3 loop reads CASSSGNGVTEAFF. The CDR3, as DNA: TGCGCCAGCAGCTCCGGAAATGGAGTCACTGAAGCTTTCTTT.

The DNA of the CDR3 is TGTGCCAGCAGCATAGGACAGGCGTCAACGTACGAGCAGTACTTC. Translation: CASSIGQASTYEQYF. The rearrangement joins TRBV6-5 to TRBJ2-7; 7 nucleotides match TRBD1. Germline V gives CDR1 MNHEY, CDR2 SVGAGI. Losses at the gene ends were 6 bases for V and 4 bases for J; bases not matched to a gene: 12. The CDR3 sequence is 15 residues long.

The CDR3, as DNA: TGTGCCACCCTCCTCGAGGGACAGGTGAACACTGAAGCTTTCTTT. Protein: CATLLEGQVNTEAFF. J is TRBJ1-1 and V is TRBV2; TRBD1 matches at 8 bases. With 10 bases clipped from V and 0 bases from J, the junction kept 10 bases outside the gene matches. CDR1 and CDR2 (germline): SNHLY, FYNNEI. The CDR3 has 15 amino acids.

This chain joins TRBV3-1 (or the pseudogene TRBV3-2) and TRBJ2-7, with 9 bases fitting TRBD1. V gave up 4 bases and J gave up 2 bases; unmatched junction bases: 6. This CDR3 comprises 15 residues. Per the germline V gene, CDR1 is LGHDT and CDR2 is YNNKEL (reference sequence). This CDR3 is CASSRNRGLTYEQYF. CDR3 in DNA: TGTGCCAGCAGCCGTAACAGGGGGCTGACCTACGAGCAGTACTTC.

J is TRBJ2-2 and V is TRBV29-1; tentative D call: TRBD1 (5 bases). The V gene lost 8 bases and the J gene lost 0 bases, with 10 bases spanning the gap. This CDR3 contains 13 residues. Germline assignment: CDR1 SQVTM and CDR2 ANQGSEA. As DNA, the CDR3 is TGCAGCACAGAGACAGCGAACACCGGGGAGCTGTTTTTT. It encodes CSTETANTGELFF.

The chain has TRBV3-1 (or the pseudogene TRBV3-2) and TRBJ2-3, with 15 bases identical to TRBD2. Germline assignment: CDR1 LGHDT and CDR2 YNNKEL (reference sequence). V was pared by 5 bases and J by 2 bases, with 8 bases of the junction left unmatched. The CDR3 contains 18 residues. DNA of the CDR3: TGTGCCAGCAGCGGCGGACTAGCGGGGGGGCGGGTCACAGATACGCAGTATTTT. Its translation: CASSGGLAGGRVTDTQYF.

This clone was seen only a few times. The rearrangement links TRBV2 to TRBJ1-2; 7 nucleotides line up with TRBD1. Germline assignment: CDR1 SNHLY and CDR2 FYNNEI. This CDR3 is built from 12 residues. Unmatched junction bases numbered 5, after V lost 5 bases and J lost 8 bases. DNA for the CDR3: TGTGCCAGCAGTATACAGGGGAACGGCTACACCTTC. It translates to CASSIQGNGYTF.

The J gene is TRBJ2-1, the V gene TRBV7-9, with D maybe TRBD2 (5 bases). Per the germline V gene, CDR1 is SEHNR and CDR2 is FQNEAQ (reference sequence). The V and J ends lost 1 base and 0 bases respectively, with 16 bases between them. This CDR3 has 18 amino acids. CDR3 DNA: TGTGCCAGCAGCTTAGGGTTTGGAGGTATAGGCTCCTACAATGAGCAGTTCTTC. This codes for CASSLGFGGIGSYNEQFF.

V usage is TRBV6-5 and J usage is TRBJ1-2, with D possibly matching TRBD1 (6 bases). Germline lookup yields CDR1 MNHEY and CDR2 SVGAGI. Trimming removed 5 bases at V and 3 bases at J, with 16 bases between. The CDR3 length is 15 residues. This chain's CDR3 is CASSNEAGAYYGYTF. In DNA form, the CDR3 reads TGTGCCAGCAGTAACGAAGCGGGGGCTTACTATGGCTACACCTTC.

V and J are TRBV5-6 and TRBJ1-5, with D maybe TRBD1 (5 bases). There are 14 residues in the CDR3. Trimming stripped 3 bases from V and 0 bases from J, with 7 bases between. CDR1 and CDR2 (germline): SGHDT, YYEEEE. CDR3 loop: CASSSTGSNQPQHF. The CDR3 coding sequence is TGTGCCAGCAGCTCTACAGGTAGCAATCAGCCCCAGCATTTT.